The entry below gives a single T cell receptor (beta chain) sequence along with its context. Method: immunoSEQ multiplex PCR; TCRdb's copy keeps in-frame clones and lacks some. The repertoire has fewer than 200,000 clones, approximately 82% of them found once; the top ten carry 3.6%. This sample stems from a study of blood T cell repertoires in COVID-19. About the study: The United States, Italy and Spain were the sources of the acute and convalescent COVID-19 samples. PBMCs, B-cell-depleted T cells, or T cells were the source of the cDNA or gDNA that made up the material.

Participants came from about two dozen US areas, aged about 18 to 90 years. Germline assignment: CDR1 KGHSH and CDR2 LQKENI. The CDR3 spans 15 residues. The V gene end was trimmed by 2 bases and the J gene end by 2 bases; junction bases not matched to a gene: 6. Specimen: PBMCs or T cells enriched from blood (not recorded which). This clonotype originated in a woman aged 50 to 60 in a cohort exposed to, infected with or recovered from COVID-19 (not recorded which). The rearrangement links TRBV18 to TRBJ2-7; 7 bases agree with TRBD1. The CDR3 region has the DNA TGTGCCAGCTCACCAATTGAAGGGGGCGCCTACGAGCAGTACTTC. This codes for CASSPIEGGAYEQYF.